These 10 T cell receptor beta chains originate from one sample sequenced in a study of vaccination effects on CD4 cells after COVID-19. The culture ran for 10 days, and then CD4+ T cells were isolated. Here immunoSEQ multiplex PCR was the method, and the copy in TCRdb shows in-frame clones only, minus some. This table holds around 50,000 clones, 67% found once. These receptors' targets are unknown. The sequencing used CD4+ T cells from PBMCs cultured without peptide, collected before COVID-19 vaccination. These TCRs come from a human donor who received a COVID-19 vaccine.

The count of this clone is one. The CDR3 sequence: CASSLAFYEQYF. The CDR3 nucleotides read TGTGCCAGCAGCTTAGCCTTCTACGAGCAGTACTTC. V usage is TRBV7-2 and J usage is TRBJ2-7; D uncertain. Trimming took off 0 bases at V and 3 bases at J, with 3 bases between the two ends. Germline CDR1 is SGHTA and CDR2 is FQGNSA. The CDR3 contains 12 residues.

V usage is TRBV27 and J usage is TRBJ2-1, with a possible D match to TRBD1 (6 bases). Germline V gene lookup returns CDR1 MNHEY and CDR2 SMNVEV (reference sequence). The CDR3 is made up of 15 amino acids. Trimming left V 5 bases short and J 0 bases short, with 11 bases between. CDR3 loop: CASSPNRDSYNEQFF. CDR3 in DNA: TGTGCCAGCAGTCCGAACAGGGACTCCTACAATGAGCAGTTCTTC.

The DNA for the CDR3 is TGTGCCAGTATCGAGACAGGGGGCGTTAACACCGGGGAGCTGTTTTTT. It codes for CASIETGGVNTGELFF. The gene calls are TRBV19 and TRBJ2-2; 10 bases match TRBD1. Germline assignment: CDR1 LNHDA and CDR2 SQIVND (reference sequence). V lost 7 bases to trimming and J lost 2 bases; unmatched junction nucleotides: 7. The CDR3 totals 16 residues.

The chain employs TRBV4-1 and TRBJ1-1; D is possibly TRBD1 (6 bases). The V end lost 4 bases, the J end lost 7 bases, and 16 bases lay between the germline ends. The germline V gene encodes CDR1 MGHRA and CDR2 YSYEKL. CDR3 size: 14 residues. CDR3 loop: CASSLDPTGSEAFF. CDR3 DNA: TGCGCCAGCAGCCTCGACCCGACAGGTAGTGAAGCTTTCTTT.

This clone came up once. This chain connects TRBV2 to TRBJ2-1; no reliable D call. Between the trimmed V and J ends, which lost 2 bases and 9 bases, there was a span of 14 bases. The length of the CDR3 is 14 residues. Germline V gene sequence: CDR1 SNHLY, CDR2 FYNNEI. CDR3 nucleotides: TGTGCCAGCAGTGAAAGGGCAGAAAGAGGTGAGCAGTTCTTC. It yields the protein CASSERAERGEQFF.

A few counts support this clone. V and J are TRBV19 and TRBJ1-1, with D tentatively TRBD1 (5 bases). The germline gives CDR1 LNHDA, CDR2 SQIVND (reference sequence). This CDR3 is 15 amino acids long. V lost 4 bases to trimming and J lost 0 bases, with 12 bases between them. The CDR3: CASSTGRPMNTEAFF. The CDR3 region has the DNA TGTGCCAGTAGTACAGGGCGCCCCATGAACACTGAAGCTTTCTTT.

This clone was picked up a small number of times. The gene calls are TRBV2 and TRBJ2-1; D might be TRBD2 (5 bases). This CDR3 has 14 residues. Trimming pared 7 bases from V and 9 bases from J, leaving 19 bases between. The germline V gene encodes CDR1 SNHLY and CDR2 FYNNEI. This CDR3 is CASKGLSVIGEQFF. The DNA for the CDR3 is TGTGCCAGCAAAGGACTCTCGGTCATTGGTGAGCAGTTCTTC.

The V and J genes are TRBV24-1 and TRBJ1-3; 8 bases map to TRBD1. The CDR3 extends over 19 amino acids. J was trimmed by 0 bases and V by 0 bases; bases with no gene match: 9. Germline V lookup: CDR1 KGHDR, CDR2 SFDVKD. The CDR3 sequence is CATSDLSPGQVSSGNTIYF. The CDR3 region has the DNA TGTGCCACCAGTGATTTGTCCCCGGGACAGGTAAGCTCTGGAAACACCATATATTTT.

The J gene is TRBJ1-2, the V gene TRBV28, with 9 bases matching TRBD1. From germline, CDR1 is MDHEN and CDR2 SYDVKM. V was clipped by 5 bases and J by 1 base; unmatched bases: 8. The CDR3 has 16 amino acids. For the CDR3, the DNA is TGTGCCAGCAGTCCCGGGACAGGGCCTGTTAACTATGGCTACACCTTC. Protein product: CASSPGTGPVNYGYTF.

The rearrangement links TRBV5-1 to TRBJ1-4, with 7 bases matching TRBD1. Germline V gives CDR1 SGHRS, CDR2 YFSETQ. V shed 4 bases and J 8 bases; nucleotides not matched to a gene: 14. The CDR3 totals 16 residues. The CDR3 DNA sequence: TGCGCCAGCAGCCAGGACCCCGGGACAGTTGGCGAAAAACTGTTTTTT. It yields the protein CASSQDPGTVGEKLFF.